This T cell receptor (beta chain) comes out of a study of blood T cells in healthy people across ages. This clonotype appeared a single time. V shed 6 bases, J shed 5 bases, and the junction held 4 bases outside the gene matches. Germline CDR1 is ENHRY and CDR2 is SYGVKD. The CDR3 runs to 14 residues. With a J-beta primer mix and a sample-barcoded 5' primer, a second PCR ran 7 to 11 cycles. A single record per CDR3 protein comes from TCRdb applying MiXCR to the 5' RACE reads. The data hold approximately 800,000 distinct CDR3 sequences, with approximately 35% observed a single time. J is TRBJ1-1 and V is TRBV10-3; 12 bases match TRBD1. Source material: blood. The source of this sequence is a man aged 18 to 30 in good health. The CDR3 DNA reads TGTGCCATCAGCGGGACAGGGGGCGGAACTGAAGCTTTCTTT. This encodes CAISGTGGGTEAFF.